The rows below give T cell receptor beta chains drawn from one sample of a study of beta chain features in type 1 diabetes. Assay used: immunoSEQ multiplex PCR; TCRdb lists only in-frame clones, some missing. In the table there are around 280,000 clones, about 15% of which are singletons. The sample consisted of naive CD4+ T cells from blood. These receptor sequences come from a man aged 18 to 30 with type 1 diabetes. The conserved cysteine and the conserved F or W are not part of the CDR3 here.

V: TRBV14; CDR3: ASSQRTGSNTGELF
V: TRBV28; CDR3: ASSGQGRSYEQY
V: TRBV5-1; CDR3: ASSPRGDTQY
V: TRBV30; CDR3: ATQGGQGKNIQY
V: TRBV6-6; CDR3: ASRSPGTGYEQY
V: TRBV7-9; CDR3: ASSLDLLEGTQY
V: TRBV19; CDR3: ASSQGADQPQH
V: TRBV10-3; CDR3: AISEGPLDGYT
V: TRBV6-6; CDR3: ASSLLGEAGELF
V: TRBV30; CDR3: AWRSKGVGETQY
V: TRBV30; CDR3: AWTPQSTQF
V: TRBV28; CDR3: ASSYSQETQY
V: TRBV18; CDR3: ASSPAGSGQPQH
V: TRBV4-2; CDR3: ASSQEIAGRNTEAF
V: TRBV6-1; CDR3: ASSDWAPLYVEQY
V: TRBV11-2; CDR3: ASSSNRDRGEQF
V: TRBV29-1; CDR3: SAPTGGETQY
V: TRBV19; CDR3: ASTFEGGGSGANVLT
V: TRBV4-3; CDR3: ASSQEDPLGANEQF
V: TRBV5-4; CDR3: ASSLRGGVTGELF
V: TRBV28; CDR3: ASSVRQQSGANVLT
V: TRBV11-2; CDR3: ASSFGDRAGANVLT
V: TRBV12-5; CDR3: ASGLGQGRSDTQY
V: TRBV5-4; CDR3: ASSLLAGGRNEQF
V: TRBV2; CDR3: ASRLLASPNYEQY
V: TRBV7-9; CDR3: ASSATRGTSSYEQY
V: TRBV4-3; CDR3: ASSQEGPSYNEQF
V: TRBV15; CDR3: ATSRDFTNSEAF
V: TRBV5-1; CDR3: ASSHTTSGTGGELF
V: TRBV4-1; CDR3: ASSQGTGAKNEQY
V: TRBV7-9; CDR3: ASSVDRVVGQY
V: TRBV5-1; CDR3: ASSLSLPGTATNYGYT
V: TRBV29-1; CDR3: SASRTSGRGNEQF
V: TRBV18; CDR3: ASSPGTGFYEQY
V: TRBV19; CDR3: ASSRSTDTQY
V: TRBV4-3; CDR3: ASSQDFLAGVETQY
V: TRBV15; CDR3: ATSRETSGRRGETQY
V: TRBV14; CDR3: ASSHGPTGFRTGSPLH
V: TRBV7-9; CDR3: ASSLAGQGNEEQY
V: TRBV29-1; CDR3: SVEDPPGQTYEQY
V: TRBV5-1; CDR3: ASHSTGDTQY
V: TRBV7-9; CDR3: ASSTSVTVEQY
V: TRBV29-1; CDR3: SAGEDRGAPYEQY